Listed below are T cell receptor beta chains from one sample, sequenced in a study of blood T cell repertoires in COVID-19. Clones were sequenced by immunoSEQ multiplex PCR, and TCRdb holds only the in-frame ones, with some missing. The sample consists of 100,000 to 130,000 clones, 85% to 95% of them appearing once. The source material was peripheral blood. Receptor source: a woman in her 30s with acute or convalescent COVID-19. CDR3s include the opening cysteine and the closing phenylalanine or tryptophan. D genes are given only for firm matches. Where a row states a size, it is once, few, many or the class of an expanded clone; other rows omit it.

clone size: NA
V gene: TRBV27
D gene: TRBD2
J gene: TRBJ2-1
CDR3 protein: CASGGSGTPMWQFF
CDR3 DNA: TGTGCCAGCGGGGGGAGCGGGACCCCAATGTGGCAGTTCTTC

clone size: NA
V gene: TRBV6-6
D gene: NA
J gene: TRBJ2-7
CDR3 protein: CASSYSTAPYEQYF
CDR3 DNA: TGTGCCAGCAGTTACTCCACAGCACCCTACGAGCAGTACTTC

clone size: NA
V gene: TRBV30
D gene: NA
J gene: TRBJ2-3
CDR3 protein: CAWNSHGTDTQYF
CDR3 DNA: TGTGCCTGGAACAGTCACGGCACAGATACGCAGTATTTT

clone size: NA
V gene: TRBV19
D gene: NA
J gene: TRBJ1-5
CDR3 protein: CASSNQHSNQPQHF
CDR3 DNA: TGTGCCAGTAGTAACCAACATAGCAATCAGCCCCAGCATTTT

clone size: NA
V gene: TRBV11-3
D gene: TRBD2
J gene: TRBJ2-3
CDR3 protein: CASSFSGGTLTDTQYF
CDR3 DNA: TGTGCCAGCAGCTTTAGCGGGGGGACACTCACAGATACGCAGTATTTT

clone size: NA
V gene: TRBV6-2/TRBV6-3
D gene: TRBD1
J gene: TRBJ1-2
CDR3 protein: CASSLTGAGYTF
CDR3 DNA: TGTGCCAGCAGTCTTACAGGGGCCGGCTACACCTTC

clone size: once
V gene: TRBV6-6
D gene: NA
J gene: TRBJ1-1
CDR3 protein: CASSYSPGENTEAFF
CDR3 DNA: TGTGCCAGCAGTTACTCTCCAGGGGAGAACACTGAAGCTTTCTTT

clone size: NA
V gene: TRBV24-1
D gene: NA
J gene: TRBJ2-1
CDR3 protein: CATSELNRAQFF
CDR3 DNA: TGTGCCACCAGTGAACTGAACAGGGCACAGTTCTTC

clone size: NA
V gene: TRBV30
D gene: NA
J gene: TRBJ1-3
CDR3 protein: CACLVGSSGNTIYF
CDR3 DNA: TGTGCCTGCTTGGTCGGGAGCTCTGGAAACACCATATATTTT

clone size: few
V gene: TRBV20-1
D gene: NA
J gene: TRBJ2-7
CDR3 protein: CSASHSYEQYF
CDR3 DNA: TGCAGTGCTAGTCATAGCTACGAGCAGTACTTC

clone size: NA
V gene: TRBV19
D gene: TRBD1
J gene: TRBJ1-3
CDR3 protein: CATLGQGVARNTIYF
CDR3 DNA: TGTGCCACTCTCGGACAGGGGGTTGCGAGAAACACCATATATTTT

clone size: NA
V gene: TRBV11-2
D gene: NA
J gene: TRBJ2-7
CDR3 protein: CASSLSLAYEQYF
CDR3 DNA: TGTGCCAGCAGCTTGTCGCTAGCCTACGAGCAGTACTTC

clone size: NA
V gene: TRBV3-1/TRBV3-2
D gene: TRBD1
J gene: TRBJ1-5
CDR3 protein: CASSHGTGGASNQPQHF
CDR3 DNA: TGTGCCAGCAGCCACGGGACAGGGGGCGCGAGCAATCAGCCCCAGCATTTT

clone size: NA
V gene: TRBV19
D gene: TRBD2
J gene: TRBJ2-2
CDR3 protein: CASSTGTSATGELFF
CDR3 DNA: TGTGCCAGTAGTACCGGGACTAGCGCCACCGGGGAGCTGTTTTTT

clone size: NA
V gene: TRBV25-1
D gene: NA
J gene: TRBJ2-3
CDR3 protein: CASSEYSQGLTDTQYF
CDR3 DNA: TGTGCCAGCAGTGAATATTCGCAGGGGCTCACAGATACGCAGTATTTT

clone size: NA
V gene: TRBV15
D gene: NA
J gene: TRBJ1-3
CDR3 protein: CATSRGNSGNTIYF
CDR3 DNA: TGTGCCACCAGCAGAGGGAACAGTGGAAACACCATATATTTT

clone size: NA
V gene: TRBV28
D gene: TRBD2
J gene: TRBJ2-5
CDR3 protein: CASSLPPGLAGQETQYF
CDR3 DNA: TGTGCCAGCAGTCTCCCTCCGGGACTAGCGGGCCAAGAGACCCAGTACTTC

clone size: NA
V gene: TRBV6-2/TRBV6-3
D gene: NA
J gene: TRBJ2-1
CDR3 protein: CASSYAGLSSSYNEQFF
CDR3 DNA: TGTGCCAGCAGTTACGCCGGACTCTCTAGCTCCTACAATGAGCAGTTCTTC

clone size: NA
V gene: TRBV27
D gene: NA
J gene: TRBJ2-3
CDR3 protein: CASSLAAALPSGTQYF
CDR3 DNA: TGTGCCAGCAGTTTAGCGGCAGCCCTGCCTTCTGGTACGCAGTATTTT

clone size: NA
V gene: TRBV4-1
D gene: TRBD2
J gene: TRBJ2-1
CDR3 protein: CASSQLPGTSGLNEQFF
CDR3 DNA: TGCGCCAGCAGCCAACTGCCCGGGACTAGCGGTCTCAATGAGCAGTTCTTC

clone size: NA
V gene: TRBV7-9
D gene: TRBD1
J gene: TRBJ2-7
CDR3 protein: CASSSSWTGGTYEQYF
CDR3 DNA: TGTGCCAGCAGCTCGAGCTGGACAGGGGGTACCTACGAGCAGTACTTC

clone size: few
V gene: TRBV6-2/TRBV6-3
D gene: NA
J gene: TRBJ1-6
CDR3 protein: CASSSLPNSPLHF
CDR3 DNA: TGTGCCAGCAGTTCTCTACCCAATTCACCCCTCCACTTT

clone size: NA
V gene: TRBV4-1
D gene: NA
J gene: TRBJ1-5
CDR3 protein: CASSHEQGNSNQPQHF
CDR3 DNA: TGCGCCAGCAGCCACGAACAGGGAAATAGCAATCAGCCCCAGCATTTT

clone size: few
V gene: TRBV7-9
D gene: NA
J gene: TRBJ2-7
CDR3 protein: CAEGNSYEQYF
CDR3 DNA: TGTGCCGAGGGAAACTCCTACGAGCAGTACTTC

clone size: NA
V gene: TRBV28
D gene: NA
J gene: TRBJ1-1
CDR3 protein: CASSVSYTEAFF
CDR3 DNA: TGTGCCAGCAGTGTTAGTTACACTGAAGCTTTCTTT

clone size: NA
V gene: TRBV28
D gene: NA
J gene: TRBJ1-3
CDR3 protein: CASSFWDIGTSGNTIYF
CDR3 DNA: TGTGCCAGCAGTTTTTGGGACATCGGGACGAGTGGAAACACCATATATTTT

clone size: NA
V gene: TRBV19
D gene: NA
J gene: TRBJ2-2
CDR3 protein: CASSISWGPTGELFF
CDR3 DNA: TGTGCCAGTAGTATAAGTTGGGGGCCCACCGGGGAGCTGTTTTTT

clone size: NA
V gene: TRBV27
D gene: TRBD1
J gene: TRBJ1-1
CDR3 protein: CASGGQMNTEAFF
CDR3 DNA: TGTGCCAGCGGGGGACAGATGAACACTGAAGCTTTCTTT

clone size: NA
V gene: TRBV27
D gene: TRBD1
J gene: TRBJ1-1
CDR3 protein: CASSFFSGRDRGNTEAFF
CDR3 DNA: TGTGCCAGCAGTTTTTTCTCCGGACGCGACAGGGGGAACACTGAAGCTTTCTTT

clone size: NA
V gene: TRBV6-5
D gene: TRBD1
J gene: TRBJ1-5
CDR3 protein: CASSYSDRGLTPQHF
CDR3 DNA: TGTGCCAGCAGTTACTCAGACAGGGGGCTGACGCCCCAGCATTTT

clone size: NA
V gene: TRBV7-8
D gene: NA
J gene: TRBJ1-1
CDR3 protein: CASSRGGGERAEAFF
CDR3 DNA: TGTGCCAGCAGCAGAGGTGGCGGGGAGAGGGCTGAAGCTTTCTTT

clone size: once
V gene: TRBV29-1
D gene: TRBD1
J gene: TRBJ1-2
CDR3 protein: CSAGTAGVLYGYTF
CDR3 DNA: TGCAGCGCCGGGACAGCCGGTGTCCTTTATGGCTACACCTTC

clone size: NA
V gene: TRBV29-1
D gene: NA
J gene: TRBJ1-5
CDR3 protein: CSVVWEQAQHF
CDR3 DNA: TGCAGCGTTGTCTGGGAGCAGGCCCAGCATTTT

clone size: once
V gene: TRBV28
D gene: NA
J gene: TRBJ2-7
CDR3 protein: CASSLPPGSSRGSYEQYF
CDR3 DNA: TGTGCCAGCAGCCTCCCCCCCGGGTCAAGCAGGGGAAGCTACGAGCAGTACTTC

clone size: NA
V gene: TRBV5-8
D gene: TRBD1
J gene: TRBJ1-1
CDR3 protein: CASSLYRGTEAFF
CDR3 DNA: TGTGCCAGCAGCCTATACAGGGGAACTGAAGCTTTCTTT

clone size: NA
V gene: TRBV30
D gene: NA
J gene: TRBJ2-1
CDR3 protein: CAWMGLVGEQFF
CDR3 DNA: TGTGCCTGGATGGGTCTAGTCGGTGAGCAGTTCTTC

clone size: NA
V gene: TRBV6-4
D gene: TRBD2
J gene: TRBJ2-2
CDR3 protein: CASSERGGTNTGELFF
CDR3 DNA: TGTGCCAGCAGTGAACGCGGGGGGACGAACACCGGGGAGCTGTTTTTT

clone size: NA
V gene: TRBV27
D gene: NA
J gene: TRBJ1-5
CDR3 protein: CASSPFNQPQHF
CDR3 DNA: TGTGCCAGCAGTCCTTTTAATCAGCCCCAGCATTTT

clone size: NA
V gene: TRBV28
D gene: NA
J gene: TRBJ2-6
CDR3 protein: CASSGQGFGANVLTF
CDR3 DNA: TGTGCCAGCAGTGGGCAGGGGTTCGGGGCCAACGTCCTGACTTTC

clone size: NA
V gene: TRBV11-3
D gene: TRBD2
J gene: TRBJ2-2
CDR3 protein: CASSLDPLAGLFTGELFF
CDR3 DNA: TGTGCCAGCAGCTTAGACCCGCTAGCGGGGTTGTTCACCGGGGAGCTGTTTTTT

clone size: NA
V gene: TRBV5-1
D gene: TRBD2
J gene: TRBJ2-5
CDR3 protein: CASSSSPRIAGEETQYF
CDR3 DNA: TGCGCCAGCAGCTCCAGCCCTCGTATAGCGGGAGAAGAGACCCAGTACTTC

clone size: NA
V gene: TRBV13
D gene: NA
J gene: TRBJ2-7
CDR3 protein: CASSLGPSTYEQYF
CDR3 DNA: TGTGCCAGCAGCTTAGGCCCCAGTACCTACGAGCAGTACTTC

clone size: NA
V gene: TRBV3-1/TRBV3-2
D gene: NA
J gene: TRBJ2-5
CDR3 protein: CASSQAETQYF
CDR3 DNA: TGTGCCAGCAGCCAGGCAGAGACCCAGTACTTC

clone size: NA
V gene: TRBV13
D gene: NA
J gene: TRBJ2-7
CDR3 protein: CASAPSWEVDNYEQYF
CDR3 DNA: TGTGCCAGCGCCCCTAGTTGGGAGGTGGATAATTACGAGCAGTACTTC

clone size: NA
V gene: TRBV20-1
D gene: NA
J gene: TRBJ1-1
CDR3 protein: CSEHRNTEAFF
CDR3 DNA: TGCAGTGAACACAGGAACACTGAAGCTTTCTTT